This entry describes one TCR beta chain. The data belong to a study of blood T cell repertoires in COVID-19. The wider study: The United States, Italy and Spain were the sources of the acute and convalescent COVID-19 samples. The analysed material was cDNA or gDNA that came from T cells, B-cell-depleted T cells, or PBMCs.

Methods used by the authors: Counts of nucleated cells, estimated from reference gene primer amplification, were obtained. TCRdb's table, derived via immunoSEQ multiplex PCR, lists solely in-frame clones and lacks some. Clone size and the V and J calls come from that table; the DNA yielded D and trimming. The sample consists of roughly 120,000 clones, 85% to 90% of them appearing once. V lost 5 bases and J lost 0, with 18 bases in between. The CDR3 is made up of 16 amino acids. Germline V gene lookup returns CDR1 SGHDT and CDR2 YYEEEE. The sequenced material came from peripheral blood. The chain is built from TRBV5-6 and TRBJ2-7, with TRBD2 as a possible D gene (5 bases). The sequence was collected from a man aged 55 to 69 with acute or convalescent COVID-19. The CDR3: CASRSGKRVISYEQYF. CDR3 nucleotides: TGTGCCAGCAGGTCTGGTAAGAGGGTGATCTCCTACGAGCAGTACTTC.